Listed below are T cell receptor beta chains from one sample, sequenced in a study of blood T cells in healthy people across ages. TCRdb reprocessed the 5' RACE reads with MiXCR, giving one entry per CDR3 protein. This table holds about 680,000 distinct CDR3 sequences, roughly 50% found once. Sequencing input: blood. The receptors come from a woman aged 55-75 years in good health. Each CDR3 is given with its conserved first and last residue. A D gene is named only where the DNA matches it firmly. Expanded clones are given a class, and other clones once, few, many or no size at all.

V	size	D	J	DNA	CDR3
TRBV6-1	-	-	TRBJ1-1	TGTGCCAGCAGTGAAACTCTGGGTAATGGTGAAGCTTTCTTT	CASSETLGNGEAFF
TRBV20-1	once	TRBD2	TRBJ2-7	TGCAGTGCTAGACCCCCTAGCGGACTAAGCTCCTACGAGCAGTACTTC	CSARPPSGLSSYEQYF
TRBV7-2	-	-	TRBJ2-4	TGTGCCAGCAGCTTAGAAGCGTTACTAGCCAAAAACATTCAGTACTTC	CASSLEALLAKNIQYF
TRBV4-2	many	TRBD2	TRBJ2-7	TGTGCCAGCAGCCAAGAGACTAGCGGGAGCTACGAGCAGTACTTC	CASSQETSGSYEQYF
TRBV3-1	-	-	TRBJ1-5	TGTGCCAGCAGCCAAGGGACCAATCAGCCCCAGCATTTT	CASSQGTNQPQHF
TRBV28	few	-	TRBJ2-5	TGTGCCAGCAGTCCAGTCAACGGGGAGACCCAGTACTTC	CASSPVNGETQYF
TRBV27	-	-	TRBJ1-5	TGTGCCAGCAGAAGTGGGCAGGGAGGTCAGCCCCAGCATTTT	CASRSGQGGQPQHF
TRBV29-1	few	-	TRBJ2-2	TGCAGCGGGGGCTCAGGGGAACACGGGGAGCTGTTTTTT	CSGGSGEHGELFF
TRBV5-1	-	TRBD1	TRBJ2-4	TGCGCCAGCAGCTTGGTGTCCCAGGGGGAAGAGCAGTACTTC	CASSLVSQGEEQYF
TRBV6-1	-	-	TRBJ2-3	TGTGCCGGCAGAAAGGGTCTAGGGGCAGATACGCAGTATTTT	CAGRKGLGADTQYF
TRBV4-2	-	TRBD2	TRBJ2-2	TGTGCCAGCAGCCAAGCATCGGGAGGGGCGAACACCGGGGAGCTGTTTTTT	CASSQASGGANTGELFF
TRBV3-1	many	TRBD2	TRBJ2-7	TGTGCCAGCAGCCAACTAGCGGGAAGGTACGAGCAGTACTTC	CASSQLAGRYEQYF
TRBV28	-	-	TRBJ2-5	TGTGCCAGCAGCTCCCTGACTCCGCGAGAGACCCAGTACTTC	CASSSLTPRETQYF
TRBV5-1	few	TRBD2	TRBJ2-1	TGTGCCAGCAGTTTGGGGGAGGGTGAGCAGTTCTTC	CASSLGEGEQFF
TRBV6-5	-	-	TRBJ2-5	TGTGCCAGCACGAGGGACCAAGAGACCCAGTACTTC	CASTRDQETQYF
TRBV3-1	-	TRBD2	TRBJ2-5	TGTGCCAGCAGCCTTAGGACTAGCGGGAGTTTAGAGACCCAGTACTTC	CASSLRTSGSLETQYF
TRBV6-2/TRBV6-3	many	-	TRBJ2-5	TGTGCCAGCAGCCCCGGCGGGGAAGATCTCAGAGAGACCCAGTACTTC	CASSPGGEDLRETQYF
TRBV19	-	-	TRBJ2-7	TGTGCCAGTAGTATACGGACAGAATCCTACGAGCAGTACTTC	CASSIRTESYEQYF
TRBV24-1	-	-	TRBJ2-3	TGTGCCACGCAAGACACGAGAGGCACAGATACGCAGTATTTT	CATQDTRGTDTQYF
TRBV6-6	few	TRBD2	TRBJ2-1	TGTGCCAGCAGTTATAGCGGGTCCTACAATGAGCAGTTCTTC	CASSYSGSYNEQFF
TRBV9	few	-	TRBJ2-5	TGTGCCAGCAGCGTAGGAGGGGCCGGGCAAGAGACCCAGTACTTC	CASSVGGAGQETQYF
TRBV7-9	-	-	TRBJ2-5	TGTGCCAGCAGCTTAGGACAGACGGATCAAGAGACCCAGTACTTC	CASSLGQTDQETQYF
TRBV11-1	few	TRBD1	TRBJ1-2	TGTGCCAGCAGCCCCCAGGGACAGATGTATGGCTACACCTTC	CASSPQGQMYGYTF
TRBV27	few	-	TRBJ2-7	TGTGCCAGCAGTTTAACGGCGGGCCCCTACGAGCAGTACTTC	CASSLTAGPYEQYF
TRBV9	-	TRBD2	TRBJ2-7	TGTGCCAGCAGCGACGCGGGAGGCTCCTACGAGCAGTACTTC	CASSDAGGSYEQYF
TRBV7-2	-	-	TRBJ2-2	TGTGCCAGCTTCCTAGGGAGGTCGAACACCGGGGAGCTGTTTTTT	CASFLGRSNTGELFF
TRBV29-1	-	TRBD1	TRBJ1-1	TGCAGCGTCGGTTTTTGGGACAGGGATGGGACTGAAGCTTTCTTT	CSVGFWDRDGTEAFF
TRBV7-2	-	TRBD1	TRBJ1-6	TGTGCCAGCAGCGCCGGACAGGGGGCATTCTCACCCCTCCACTTT	CASSAGQGAFSPLHF
TRBV28	-	TRBD1	TRBJ1-1	TGTGCCAGCAGTTTTTGGGGACAGGGGAACACTGAAGCTTTCTTT	CASSFWGQGNTEAFF
TRBV4-2	few	TRBD2	TRBJ2-5	TGTGCCAGCAGCCAAGTACGATGGGGGACTAGCGCCAGAACCCAAGAGACCCAGTACTTC	CASSQVRWGTSARTQETQYF
TRBV27	-	TRBD1	TRBJ2-7	TGTGCCAGCAGTTCCCTGGGACAGCCAGCCTACGAGCAGTACTTC	CASSSLGQPAYEQYF
TRBV29-1	-	-	TRBJ2-3	TGCAGCGCTCAAGCGGACAGCACAGATACGCAGTATTTT	CSAQADSTDTQYF
TRBV6-4	-	TRBD1	TRBJ2-4	TGTGCCACTAACACAGGGGAACAAGCCAAAAACATTCAGTACTTC	CATNTGEQAKNIQYF
TRBV5-1	-	-	TRBJ2-7	TGCGCCAGCAGCTTGTACCCCCGCTACGAGCAGTACTTC	CASSLYPRYEQYF
TRBV7-3	-	-	TRBJ2-6	TGTGCCAGCAGCTTACAGAGCCTCTCTGGGACCAACGTCCTGACTTTC	CASSLQSLSGTNVLTF
TRBV28	-	-	TRBJ1-1	TGTGCCAGCAGCCTCCGGACCGCGGAAGCTTTCTTT	CASSLRTAEAFF
TRBV24-1	-	-	TRBJ2-4	TGTGCCACCAGTGATCGGCGGGTAGCCAAAAACATTCAGTACTTC	CATSDRRVAKNIQYF
TRBV9	-	-	TRBJ2-1	TGTGCCAGCAGCGCCCACCCCAATGAGCAGTTCTTC	CASSAHPNEQFF
TRBV7-9	-	TRBD1	TRBJ2-5	TGTGCCAGCAGCTTCCGGGACAGGGTAGAGACCCAGTACTTC	CASSFRDRVETQYF
TRBV27	-	TRBD2	TRBJ2-1	TGTGCCAGCAGTGACCCCGGGACTAGGTTCTACAATGAGCAGTTCTTC	CASSDPGTRFYNEQFF
TRBV27	once	-	TRBJ2-5	TGTGCCAGCAGCTCCCGGTGGGACGAGACCCAGTACTTC	CASSSRWDETQYF
TRBV6-2/TRBV6-3	-	TRBD2	TRBJ2-5	TGTGCCAGCAGACCGACTAGCCTGCAAGAGACCCAGTACTTC	CASRPTSLQETQYF
TRBV20-1	-	-	TRBJ1-1	TGCAGTGCTAGAGAGGGGAGCACTGAAGCTTTCTTT	CSAREGSTEAFF
TRBV20-1	-	-	TRBJ2-7	TGCAGTGCTAGCTTACAGGTGGGCGAGCAGTACTTC	CSASLQVGEQYF
TRBV29-1	few	-	TRBJ2-1	TGCAGCGTTGAGGATAGCCGCCTCTCCTACAATGAGCAGTTCTTC	CSVEDSRLSYNEQFF
TRBV10-3	-	TRBD2	TRBJ2-1	TGTGCCATCAGTAGGCGGGAGGGCCATCGGGAGCAGTTCTTC	CAISRREGHREQFF
TRBV7-2	-	-	TRBJ2-1	TGTGCCAGCAGCTTATGGGGCTTGACTAGGAGCTCCTACAATGAGCAGTTCTTC	CASSLWGLTRSSYNEQFF
TRBV7-2	-	-	TRBJ2-3	TGTGCCAGCAGCTTGACAGTGGGGTACACAGATACGCAGTATTTT	CASSLTVGYTDTQYF
TRBV20-1	-	-	TRBJ2-5	TGCAGTGCTAGCGGACGGCAAGAGACCCAGTACTTC	CSASGRQETQYF
TRBV6-5	-	-	TRBJ2-3	TGTGCCAGCAGTTCGCCGAGCGGGAGCACAGATACGCAGTATTTT	CASSSPSGSTDTQYF